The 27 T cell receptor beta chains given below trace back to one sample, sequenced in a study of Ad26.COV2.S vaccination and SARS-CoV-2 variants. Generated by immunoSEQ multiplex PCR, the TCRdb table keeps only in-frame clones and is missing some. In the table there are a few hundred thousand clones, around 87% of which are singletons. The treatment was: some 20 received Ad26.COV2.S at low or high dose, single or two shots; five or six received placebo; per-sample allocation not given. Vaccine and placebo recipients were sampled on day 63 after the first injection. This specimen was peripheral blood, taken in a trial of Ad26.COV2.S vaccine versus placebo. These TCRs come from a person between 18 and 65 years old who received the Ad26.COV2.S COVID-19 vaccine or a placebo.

The CDR3 DNA reads TGTGCCAGCAGTTACTCCGGGACCTATGGCTACACCTTC. It translates to CASSYSGTYGYTF. V is TRBV6-6 and J is TRBJ1-2, with TRBD1 as a possible D gene (5 bases). This CDR3 is built from 13 residues. Trimming removed 0 bases from V and 4 bases from J, with 6 bases in between. Germline V CDR1 and CDR2: MNHNY, SVGAGI (reference sequence).

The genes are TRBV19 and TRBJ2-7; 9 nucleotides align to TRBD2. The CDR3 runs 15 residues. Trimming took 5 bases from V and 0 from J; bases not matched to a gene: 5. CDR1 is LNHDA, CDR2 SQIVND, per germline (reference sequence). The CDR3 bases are TGTGCCAGTAGTTCCAGGACTAGCGCCTCCTACGAGCAGTACTTC. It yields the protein CASSSRTSASYEQYF.

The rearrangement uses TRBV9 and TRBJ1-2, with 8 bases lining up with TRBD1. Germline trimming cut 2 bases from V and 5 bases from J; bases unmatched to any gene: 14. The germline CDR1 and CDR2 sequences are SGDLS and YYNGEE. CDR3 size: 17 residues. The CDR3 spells CASSVSRGRGIRYGYTF. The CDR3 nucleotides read TGTGCCAGCAGCGTTTCCAGGGGGCGAGGGATTCGGTATGGCTACACCTTC.

In nucleotides, the CDR3 is TGTGCCAGCAGCCTAGGGACAGGGTATAATTCACCCCTCCACTTT. The encoded protein is CASSLGTGYNSPLHF. V is TRBV9 and J is TRBJ1-6; TRBD1 aligns across 9 bases. V gave up 4 bases and J gave up 4 bases; unmatched junction bases: 3. The CDR3 spans 15 residues. The germline V gene has CDR1 SGDLS and CDR2 YYNGEE.

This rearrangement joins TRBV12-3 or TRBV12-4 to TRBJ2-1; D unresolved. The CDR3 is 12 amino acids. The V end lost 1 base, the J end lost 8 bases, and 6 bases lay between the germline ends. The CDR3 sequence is CASSLEVYEQFF. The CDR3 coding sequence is TGTGCCAGCAGTTTAGAAGTCTATGAGCAGTTCTTC.

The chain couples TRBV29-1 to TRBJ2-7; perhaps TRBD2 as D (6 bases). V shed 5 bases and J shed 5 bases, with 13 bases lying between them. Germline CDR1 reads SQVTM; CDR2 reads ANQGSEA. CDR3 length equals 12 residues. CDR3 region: CSVRGPGDEQYF. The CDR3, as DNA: TGCAGCGTTAGAGGGCCGGGGGACGAGCAGTACTTC.

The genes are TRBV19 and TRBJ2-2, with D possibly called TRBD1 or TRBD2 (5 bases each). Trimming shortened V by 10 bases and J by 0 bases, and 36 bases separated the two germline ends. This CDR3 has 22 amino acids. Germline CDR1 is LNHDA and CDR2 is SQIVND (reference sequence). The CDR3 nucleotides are TGTGCCATAAGGACACAGAAGATTCTAGCTTCGAGGGTCGTATCGAACACCGGGGAGCTGTTTTTT. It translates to CAIRTQKILASRVVSNTGELFF.

The CDR3 protein is CASSSTGGAGANVLTF. The CDR3 DNA reads TGTGCCAGCAGCTCAACAGGGGGCGCTGGGGCCAACGTCCTGACTTTC. The rearrangement joins TRBV7-2 to TRBJ2-6; 9 positions agree with TRBD1. This CDR3 has 16 amino acids. The germline gives CDR1 SGHTA, CDR2 FQGNSA. V dropped 4 bases and J dropped 2; count of bases not matched to a gene: 3.

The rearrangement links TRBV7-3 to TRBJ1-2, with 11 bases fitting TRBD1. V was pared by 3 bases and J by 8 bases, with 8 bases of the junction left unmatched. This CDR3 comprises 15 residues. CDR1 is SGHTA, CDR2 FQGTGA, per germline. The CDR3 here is CASSFTPGQGEGYTF. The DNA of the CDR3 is TGTGCCAGCAGCTTCACTCCGGGACAGGGGGAAGGCTACACCTTC.

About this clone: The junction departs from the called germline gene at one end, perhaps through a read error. The CDR3: CASSYSNGDRAF. CDR3 in DNA: TGTGCCAGCAGTTACTCGAACGGGGACAGGGCCTTC. The J gene is TRBJ1-2, the V gene TRBV6-5, with 9 bases that match TRBD1. The germline CDR1 and CDR2 sequences are MNHEY and SVGAGI. The CDR3 totals 12 residues.

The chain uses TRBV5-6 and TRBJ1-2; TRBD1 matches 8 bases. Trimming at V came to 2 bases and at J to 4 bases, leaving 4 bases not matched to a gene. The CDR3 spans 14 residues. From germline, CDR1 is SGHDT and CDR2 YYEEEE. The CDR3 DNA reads TGTGCCAGCAGCTTCGAACAGGGGGGCTATGGCTACACCTTC. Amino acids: CASSFEQGGYGYTF.

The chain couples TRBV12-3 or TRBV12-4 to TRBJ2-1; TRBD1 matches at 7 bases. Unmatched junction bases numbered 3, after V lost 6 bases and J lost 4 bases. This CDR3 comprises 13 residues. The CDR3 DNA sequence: TGTGCCAGCAGGGAGACAGGGTACAATGAGCAGTTCTTC. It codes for CASRETGYNEQFF.

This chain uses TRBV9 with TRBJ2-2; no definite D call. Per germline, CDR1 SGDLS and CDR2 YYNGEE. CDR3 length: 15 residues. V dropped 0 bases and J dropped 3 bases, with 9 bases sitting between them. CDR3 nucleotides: TGTGCCAGCAGCGTAGACGGCAGTTACACCGGGGAGCTGTTTTTT. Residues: CASSVDGSYTGELFF. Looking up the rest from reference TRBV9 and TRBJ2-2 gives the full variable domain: DSGVTQTPKHLITATGQRVTLRCSPRSGDLSVYWYQQSLDQGLQFLIQYYNGEERAKGNILERFSAQQFPDLHSELNLSSLELGDSALYFCASSVDGSYTGELFFGEGSRLTVL.

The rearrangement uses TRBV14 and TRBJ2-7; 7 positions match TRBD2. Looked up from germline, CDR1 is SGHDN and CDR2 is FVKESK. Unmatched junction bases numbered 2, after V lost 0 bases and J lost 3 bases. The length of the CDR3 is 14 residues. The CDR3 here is CASSQDSSGYEQYF. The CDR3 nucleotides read TGTGCCAGCAGCCAAGATTCTAGCGGCTACGAGCAGTACTTC. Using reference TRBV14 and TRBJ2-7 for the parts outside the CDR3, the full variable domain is EAGVTQFPSHSVIEKGQTVTLRCDPISGHDNLYWYRRVMGKEIKFLLHFVKESKQDESGMPNNRFLAERTGGTYSTLKVQPAELEDSGVYFCASSQDSSGYEQYFGPGTRLTVT.

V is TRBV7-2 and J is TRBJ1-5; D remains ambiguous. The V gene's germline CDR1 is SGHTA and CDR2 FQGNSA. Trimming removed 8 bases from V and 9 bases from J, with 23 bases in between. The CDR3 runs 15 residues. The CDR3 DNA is TGTGCCAGCGGCACCCCGGGGTCACTATACGGGCCCCAGCATTTT. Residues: CASGTPGSLYGPQHF.

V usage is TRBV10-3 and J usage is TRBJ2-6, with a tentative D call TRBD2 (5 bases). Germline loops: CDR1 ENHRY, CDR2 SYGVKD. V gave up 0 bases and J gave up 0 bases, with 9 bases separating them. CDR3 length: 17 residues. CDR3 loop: CAISESGVISGANVLTF. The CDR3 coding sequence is TGTGCCATCAGTGAGTCGGGAGTTATCTCTGGGGCCAACGTCCTGACTTTC.

The CDR3 loop is CASRRSGGGKDTEAFF. The CDR3 nucleotides are TGTGCCAGCAGACGTTCGGGGGGTGGAAAGGACACTGAAGCTTTCTTT. The chain recombines TRBV7-9 with TRBJ1-1, with D maybe TRBD1 (5 bases). CDR3 size: 16 residues. CDR1 is SEHNR, CDR2 FQNEAQ, per germline (reference sequence). The V end was cut by 6 bases, the J end by 3 bases, with 20 bases between. The full variable domain, rest sourced from reference TRBV7-9 and TRBJ1-1, is DTGVSQNPRHKITKRGQNVTFRCDPISEHNRLYWYRQTLGQGPEFLTYFQNEAQLEKSRLLSDRFSAERPKGSFSTLEIQRTEQGDSAMYLCASRRSGGGKDTEAFFGQGTRLTVV.

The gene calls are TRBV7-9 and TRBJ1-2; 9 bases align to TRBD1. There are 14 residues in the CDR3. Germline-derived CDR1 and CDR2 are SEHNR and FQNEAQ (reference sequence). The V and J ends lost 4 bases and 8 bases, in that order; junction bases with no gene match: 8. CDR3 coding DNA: TGTGCCAGCAGCTCACAGGGGGCTGTCTTAGGCTACACCTTC. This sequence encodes CASSSQGAVLGYTF.

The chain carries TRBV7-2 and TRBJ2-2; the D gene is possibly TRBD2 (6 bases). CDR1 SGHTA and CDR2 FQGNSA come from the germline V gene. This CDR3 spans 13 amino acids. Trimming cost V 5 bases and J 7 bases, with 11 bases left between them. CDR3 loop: CASSPRRDGELFF. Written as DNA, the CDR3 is TGTGCCAGCAGCCCCCGGCGGGACGGGGAGCTGTTTTTT.

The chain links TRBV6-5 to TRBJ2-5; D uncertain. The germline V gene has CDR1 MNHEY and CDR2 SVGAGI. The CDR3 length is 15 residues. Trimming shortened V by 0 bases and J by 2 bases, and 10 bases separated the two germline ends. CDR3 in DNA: TGTGCCAGCAGTTACTCATCGCTACAGCAAGAGACCCAGTACTTC. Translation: CASSYSSLQQETQYF.

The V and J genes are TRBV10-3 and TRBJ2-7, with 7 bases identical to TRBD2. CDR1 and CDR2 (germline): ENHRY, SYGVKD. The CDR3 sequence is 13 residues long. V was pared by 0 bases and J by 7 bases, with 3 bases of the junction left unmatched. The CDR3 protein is CAISESVGGEQYF. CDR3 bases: TGTGCCATCAGTGAGTCAGTCGGGGGGGAGCAGTACTTC.

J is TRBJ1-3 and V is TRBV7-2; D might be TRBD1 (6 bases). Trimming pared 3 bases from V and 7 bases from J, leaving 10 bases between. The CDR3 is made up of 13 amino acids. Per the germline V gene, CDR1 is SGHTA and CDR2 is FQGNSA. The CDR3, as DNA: TGTGCCAGCAGCTTGGACAGTCTTAACACCATATATTTT. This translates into CASSLDSLNTIYF. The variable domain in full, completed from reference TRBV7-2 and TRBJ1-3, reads GAGVSQSPSNKVTEKGKDVELRCDPISGHTALYWYRQSLGQGLEFLIYFQGNSAPDKSGLPSDRFSAERTGGSVSTLTIQRTQQEDSAVYLCASSLDSLNTIYFGEGSWLTVV.

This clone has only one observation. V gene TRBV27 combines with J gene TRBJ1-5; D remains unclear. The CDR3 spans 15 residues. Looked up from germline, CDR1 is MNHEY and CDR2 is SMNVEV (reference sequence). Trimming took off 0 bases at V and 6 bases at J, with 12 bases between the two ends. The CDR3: CASSLSGWDRQPQHF. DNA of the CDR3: TGTGCCAGCAGTTTATCGGGCTGGGATCGTCAGCCCCAGCATTTT.

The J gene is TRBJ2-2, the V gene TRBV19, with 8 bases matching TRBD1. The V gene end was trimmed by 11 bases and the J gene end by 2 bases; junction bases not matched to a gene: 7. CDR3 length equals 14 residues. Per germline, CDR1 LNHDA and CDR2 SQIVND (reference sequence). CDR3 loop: CAGPGQDNTGELFF. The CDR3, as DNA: TGTGCCGGCCCGGGACAGGATAACACCGGGGAGCTGTTTTTT.

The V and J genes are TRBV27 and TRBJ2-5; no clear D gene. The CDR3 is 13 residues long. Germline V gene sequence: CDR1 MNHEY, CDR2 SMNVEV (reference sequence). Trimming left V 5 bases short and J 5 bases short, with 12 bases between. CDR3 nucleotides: TGTGCCAGCAGTCTTGGACGGATGGAGACCCAGTACTTC. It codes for CASSLGRMETQYF.

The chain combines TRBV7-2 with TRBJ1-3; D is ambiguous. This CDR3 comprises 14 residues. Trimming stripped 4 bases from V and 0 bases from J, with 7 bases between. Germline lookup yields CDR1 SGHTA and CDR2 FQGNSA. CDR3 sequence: CASSSGDSGNTIYF. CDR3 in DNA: TGTGCCAGCAGCTCCGGGGACTCTGGAAACACCATATATTTT.

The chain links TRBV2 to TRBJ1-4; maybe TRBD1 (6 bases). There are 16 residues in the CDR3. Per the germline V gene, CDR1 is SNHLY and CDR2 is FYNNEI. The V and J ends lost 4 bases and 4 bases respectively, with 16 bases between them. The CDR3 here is CASSGRMWGLNEKLFF. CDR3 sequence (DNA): TGTGCCAGCAGTGGTCGAATGTGGGGGCTTAATGAAAAACTGTTTTTT.